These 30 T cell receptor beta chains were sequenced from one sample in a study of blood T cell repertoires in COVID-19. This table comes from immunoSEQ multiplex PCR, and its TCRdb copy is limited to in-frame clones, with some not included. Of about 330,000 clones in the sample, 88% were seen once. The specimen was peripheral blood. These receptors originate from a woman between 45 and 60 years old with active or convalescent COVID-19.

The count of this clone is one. CDR3 protein: CASSRAGRGLLTDTQYF. CDR3 bases: TGCGCCAGCAGCCGGGCCGGGCGGGGACTCCTCACAGATACGCAGTATTTT. The rearrangement uses TRBV5-1 and TRBJ2-3, with a possible D match to TRBD2 (6 bases). V was trimmed by 4 bases and J by 2 bases, leaving 20 bases between them. In germline, CDR1 is SGHRS, CDR2 YFSETQ. The CDR3 loop spans 17 amino acids.

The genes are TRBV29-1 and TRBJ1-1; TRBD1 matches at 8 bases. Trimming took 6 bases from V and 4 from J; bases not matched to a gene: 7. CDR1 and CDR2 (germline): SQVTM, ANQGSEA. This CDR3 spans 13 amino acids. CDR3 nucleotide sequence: TGCAGCGTAGCTACAGGGGGGTCCACTGAAGCTTTCTTT. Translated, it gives CSVATGGSTEAFF.

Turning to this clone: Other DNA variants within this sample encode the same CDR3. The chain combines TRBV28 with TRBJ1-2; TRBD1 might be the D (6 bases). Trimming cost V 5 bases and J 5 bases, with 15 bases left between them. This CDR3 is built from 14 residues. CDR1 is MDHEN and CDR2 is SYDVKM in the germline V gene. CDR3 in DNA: TGTGCCAGCAGTCTCTCGGACAGAGGGTATGGCTACACCTTC. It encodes CASSLSDRGYGYTF.

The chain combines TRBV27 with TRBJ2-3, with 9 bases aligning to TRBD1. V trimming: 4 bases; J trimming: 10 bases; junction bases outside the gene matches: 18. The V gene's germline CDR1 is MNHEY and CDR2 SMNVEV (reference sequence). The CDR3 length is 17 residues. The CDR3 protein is CASSSQSGTGPLLAQYF. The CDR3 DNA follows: TGTGCCAGCAGTTCCCAATCCGGGACAGGGCCCCTTCTGGCGCAGTATTTT.

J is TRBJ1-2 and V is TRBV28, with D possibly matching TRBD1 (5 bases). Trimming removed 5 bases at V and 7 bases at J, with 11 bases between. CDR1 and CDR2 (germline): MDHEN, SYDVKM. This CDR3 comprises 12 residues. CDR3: CASSPQVPGYTF. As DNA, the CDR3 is TGTGCCAGCAGTCCACAGGTGCCTGGCTACACCTTC.

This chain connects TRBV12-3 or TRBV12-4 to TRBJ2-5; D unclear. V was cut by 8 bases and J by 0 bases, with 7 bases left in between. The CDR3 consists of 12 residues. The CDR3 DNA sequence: TGTGCCAGCGCGGCCTACCAAGAGACCCAGTACTTC. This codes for CASAAYQETQYF.

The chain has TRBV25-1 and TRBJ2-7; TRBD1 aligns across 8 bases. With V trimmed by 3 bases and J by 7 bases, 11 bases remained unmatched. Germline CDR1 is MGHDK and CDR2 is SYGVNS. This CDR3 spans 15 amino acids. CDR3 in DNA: TGTGCCAGCAGTGAGCGAGGACAGGGCCGGGGAGAGCAGTACTTC. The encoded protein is CASSERGQGRGEQYF.

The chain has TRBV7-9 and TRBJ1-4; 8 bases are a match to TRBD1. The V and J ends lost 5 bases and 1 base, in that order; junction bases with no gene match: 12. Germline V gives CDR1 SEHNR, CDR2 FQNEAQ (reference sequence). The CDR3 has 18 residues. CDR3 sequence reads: CASSPTSGGSETNEKLFF. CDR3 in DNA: TGTGCCAGCAGCCCAACATCAGGGGGCAGCGAAACTAATGAAAAACTGTTTTTT.

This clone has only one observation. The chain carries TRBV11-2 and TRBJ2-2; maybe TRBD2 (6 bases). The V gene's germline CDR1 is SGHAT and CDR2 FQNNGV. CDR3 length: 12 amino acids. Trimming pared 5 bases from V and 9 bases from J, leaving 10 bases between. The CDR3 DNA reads TGTGCCAGCAGCCAGACTAGAAGGGAGCTGTTTTTT. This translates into CASSQTRRELFF.

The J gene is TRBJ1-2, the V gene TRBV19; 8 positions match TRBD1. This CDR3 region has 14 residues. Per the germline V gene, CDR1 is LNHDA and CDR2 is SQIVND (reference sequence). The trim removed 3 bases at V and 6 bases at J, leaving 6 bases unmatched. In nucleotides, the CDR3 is TGTGCCAGTAGTATTCGACAGGGGAAAGATGGCTACACCTTC. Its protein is CASSIRQGKDGYTF.

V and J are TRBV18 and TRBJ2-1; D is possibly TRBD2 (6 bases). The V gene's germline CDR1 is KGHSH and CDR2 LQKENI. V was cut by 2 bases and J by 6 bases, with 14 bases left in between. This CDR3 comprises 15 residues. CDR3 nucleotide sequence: TGTGCCAGCTCACCATGGAGGGAGGCCTCCAATGAGCAGTTCTTC. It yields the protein CASSPWREASNEQFF.

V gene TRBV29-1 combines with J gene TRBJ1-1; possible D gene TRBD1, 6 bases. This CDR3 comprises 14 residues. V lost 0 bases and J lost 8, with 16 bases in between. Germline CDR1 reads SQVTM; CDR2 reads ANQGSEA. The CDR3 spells CSVEDRGTTFEAFF. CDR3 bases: TGCAGCGTTGAAGATCGTGGGACAACTTTCGAAGCTTTCTTT.

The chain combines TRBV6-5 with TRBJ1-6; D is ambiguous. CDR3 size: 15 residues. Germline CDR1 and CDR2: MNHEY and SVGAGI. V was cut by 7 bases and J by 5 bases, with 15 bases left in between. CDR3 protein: CASTLERGDNSPLHF. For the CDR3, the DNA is TGTGCCAGCACCTTGGAAAGAGGCGATAATTCACCCCTCCACTTT.

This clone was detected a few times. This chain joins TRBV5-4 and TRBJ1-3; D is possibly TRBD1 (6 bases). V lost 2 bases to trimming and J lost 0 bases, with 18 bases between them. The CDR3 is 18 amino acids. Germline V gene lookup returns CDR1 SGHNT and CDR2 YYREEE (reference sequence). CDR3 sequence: CASSLGGTGTRSGNTIYF. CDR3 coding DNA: TGTGCCAGCAGCTTAGGAGGAACAGGGACCCGCTCTGGAAACACCATATATTTT.

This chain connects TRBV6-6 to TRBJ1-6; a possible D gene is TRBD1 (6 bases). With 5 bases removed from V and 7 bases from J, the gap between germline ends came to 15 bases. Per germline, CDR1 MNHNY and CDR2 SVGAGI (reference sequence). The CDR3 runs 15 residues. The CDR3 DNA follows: TGTGCCAGCAGTAACGGACAGCGGGAGAATTCACCCCTCCACTTT. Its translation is CASSNGQRENSPLHF.

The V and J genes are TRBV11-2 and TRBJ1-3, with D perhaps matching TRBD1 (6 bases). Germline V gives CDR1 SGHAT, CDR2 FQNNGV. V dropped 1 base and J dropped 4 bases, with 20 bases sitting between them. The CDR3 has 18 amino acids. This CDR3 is CASSLGSRGKASGNTIYF. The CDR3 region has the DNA TGTGCCAGCAGCTTAGGGTCAAGGGGGAAAGCGTCCGGAAACACCATATATTTT. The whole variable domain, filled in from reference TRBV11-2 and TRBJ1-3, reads EAGVAQSPRYKIIEKRQSVAFWCNPISGHATLYWYQQILGQGPKLLIQFQNNGVVDDSQLPKDRFSAERLKGVDSTLKIQPAKLEDSAVYLCASSLGSRGKASGNTIYFGEGSWLTVV.

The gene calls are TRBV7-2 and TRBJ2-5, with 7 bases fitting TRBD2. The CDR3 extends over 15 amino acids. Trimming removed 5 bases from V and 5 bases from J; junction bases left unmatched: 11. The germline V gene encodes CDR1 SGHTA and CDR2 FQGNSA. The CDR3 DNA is TGTGCCAGCAGCCCCGGACTAGTGGCTTCGGAGACCCAGTACTTC. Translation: CASSPGLVASETQYF.

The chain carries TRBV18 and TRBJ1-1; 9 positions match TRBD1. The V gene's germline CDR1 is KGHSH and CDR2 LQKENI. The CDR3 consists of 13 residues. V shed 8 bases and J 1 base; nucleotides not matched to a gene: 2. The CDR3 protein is CASRQGENTEAFF. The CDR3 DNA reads TGTGCCAGCCGACAGGGGGAGAACACTGAAGCTTTCTTT.

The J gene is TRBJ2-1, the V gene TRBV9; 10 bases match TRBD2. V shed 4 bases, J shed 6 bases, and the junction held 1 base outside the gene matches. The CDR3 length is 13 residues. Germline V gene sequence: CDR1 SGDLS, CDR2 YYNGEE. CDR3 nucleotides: TGTGCCAGCAGCCCTAGCGGGAGCAATGAGCAGTTCTTC. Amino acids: CASSPSGSNEQFF.

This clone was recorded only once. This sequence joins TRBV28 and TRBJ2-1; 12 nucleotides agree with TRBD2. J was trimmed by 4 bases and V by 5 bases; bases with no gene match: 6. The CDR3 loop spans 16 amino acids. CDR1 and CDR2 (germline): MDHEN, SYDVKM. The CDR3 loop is CASSPALAGGYNEQFF. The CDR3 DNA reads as TGTGCCAGCAGTCCTGCGCTAGCGGGGGGGTACAATGAGCAGTTCTTC.

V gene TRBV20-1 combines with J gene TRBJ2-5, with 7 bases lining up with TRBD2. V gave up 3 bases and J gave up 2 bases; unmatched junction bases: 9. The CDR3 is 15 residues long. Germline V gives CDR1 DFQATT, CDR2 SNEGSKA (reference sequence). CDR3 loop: CSASVPGTIQETQYF. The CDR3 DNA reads TGCAGTGCTAGTGTCCCCGGGACTATACAAGAGACCCAGTACTTC.

The CDR3 coding sequence is TGTGCCAGCACCTACCGAGGGCAGCCCCAGCATTTT. Encoded protein: CASTYRGQPQHF. The chain joins TRBV12-3 or TRBV12-4 to TRBJ1-5; D unclear. The CDR3 totals 12 residues. Trimming stripped 7 bases from V and 7 bases from J, with 11 bases between.

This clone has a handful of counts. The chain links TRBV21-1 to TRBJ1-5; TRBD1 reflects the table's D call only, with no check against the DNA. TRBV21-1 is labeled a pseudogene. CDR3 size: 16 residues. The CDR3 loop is CASTTSGTGGYQPQHF. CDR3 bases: TGTGCCAGCACCACTTCAGGGACAGGGGGCTATCAGCCCCAGCATTTT.

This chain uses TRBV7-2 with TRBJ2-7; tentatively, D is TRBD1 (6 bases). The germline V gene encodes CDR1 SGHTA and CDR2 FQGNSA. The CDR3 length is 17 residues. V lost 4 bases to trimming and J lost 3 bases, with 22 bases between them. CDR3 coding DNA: TGTGCCAGCAGCTCACCGACGATACAGGGATGGGGCTACGAGCAGTACTTC. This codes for CASSSPTIQGWGYEQYF.

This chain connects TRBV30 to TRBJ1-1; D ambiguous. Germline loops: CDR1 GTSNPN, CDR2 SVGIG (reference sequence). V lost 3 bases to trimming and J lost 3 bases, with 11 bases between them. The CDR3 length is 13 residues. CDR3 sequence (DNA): TGTGCCTGGAGGGGCGGGCCGGACACTGAAGCTTTCTTT. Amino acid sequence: CAWRGGPDTEAFF.

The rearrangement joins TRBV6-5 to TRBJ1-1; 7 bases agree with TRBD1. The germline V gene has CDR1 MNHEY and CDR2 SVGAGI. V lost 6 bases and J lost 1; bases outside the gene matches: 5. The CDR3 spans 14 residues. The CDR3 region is CASSRGQSNTEAFF. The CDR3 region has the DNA TGTGCCAGCAGCCGGGGACAGTCGAACACTGAAGCTTTCTTT.

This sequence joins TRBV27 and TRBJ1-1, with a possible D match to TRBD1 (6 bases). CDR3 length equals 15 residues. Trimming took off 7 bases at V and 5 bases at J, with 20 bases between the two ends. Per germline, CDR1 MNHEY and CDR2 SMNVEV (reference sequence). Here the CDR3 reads CASTPLGGEGTEAFF. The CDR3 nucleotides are TGTGCCAGCACCCCATTAGGGGGGGAGGGGACTGAAGCTTTCTTT.

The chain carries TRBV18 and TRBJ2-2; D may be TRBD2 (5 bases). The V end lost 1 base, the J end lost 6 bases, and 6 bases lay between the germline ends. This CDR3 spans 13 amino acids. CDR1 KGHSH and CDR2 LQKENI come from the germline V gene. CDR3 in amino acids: CASSPLGAGELFF. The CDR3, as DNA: TGTGCCAGCTCACCACTCGGGGCCGGGGAGCTGTTTTTT.

This chain's CDR3 is CASSFHVVLQGQNTEAFF. The DNA for the CDR3 is TGTGCCAGCAGTTTCCACGTCGTCTTACAGGGACAGAACACTGAAGCTTTCTTT. The J gene is TRBJ1-1, the V gene TRBV28; the D gene is possibly TRBD1 (6 bases). CDR1 and CDR2 (germline): MDHEN, SYDVKM. V was shortened by 3 bases and J by 1 base, with 21 bases between the two germline ends. CDR3 length: 18 residues.

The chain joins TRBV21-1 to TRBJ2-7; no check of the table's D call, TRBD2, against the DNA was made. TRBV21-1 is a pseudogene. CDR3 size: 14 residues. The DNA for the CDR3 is TGTGCCACCCGACTAGCGGGGGACTTTTACGAGCAGTACTTC. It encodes CATRLAGDFYEQYF.